Below, 31 T cell receptor beta chains from the same sample are listed, as sequenced in a study of blood T cell repertoires in COVID-19. Clones were read by immunoSEQ multiplex PCR, and TCRdb kept only the in-frame ones, dropping some. The sample yields tens of thousands of clones, approximately 73% seen once. The material sequenced was peripheral blood. The receptor set was obtained from a woman aged 50 to 60 with active or convalescent COVID-19.

This clone was seen only once. The gene calls are TRBV6-5 and TRBJ1-2; TRBD1 matches at 9 bases. The CDR3 runs 15 residues. With V trimmed by 2 bases and J by 4 bases, 5 bases remained unmatched. CDR1 and CDR2 (germline): MNHEY, SVGAGI. The CDR3 DNA sequence: TGTGCCAGCAGTTACCGGACAGGGGTTGGCTATGGCTACACCTTC. It yields the protein CASSYRTGVGYGYTF.

The V call is TRBV15, the J call TRBJ1-2; the D is unclear. Germline V gene data show CDR1 as LNHNV and CDR2 as YYDKDF (reference sequence). V was cut by 4 bases and J by 4 bases, with 13 bases left in between. CDR3 length: 14 residues. In DNA form, the CDR3 reads TGTGCCACCAGCACCATAGGAGGACTCTATGGCTACACCTTC. Encoded protein: CATSTIGGLYGYTF.

V is TRBV28 and J is TRBJ2-7; 10 bases align to TRBD2. V was clipped by 6 bases and J by 1 base; unmatched bases: 6. CDR1 and CDR2 (germline): MDHEN, SYDVKM. The CDR3 loop spans 15 amino acids. The CDR3 bases are TGTGCCAGCAGCCCCTGGACTAGCGGTTCCTACGAGCAGTACTTC. Translating it yields CASSPWTSGSYEQYF.

This clone was seen more than once but under ten times. The chain links TRBV28 to TRBJ2-5; TRBD1 matches 8 bases. Germline CDR1 reads MDHEN; CDR2 reads SYDVKM. The length of the CDR3 is 16 residues. V dropped 2 bases and J dropped 5; count of bases not matched to a gene: 10. In nucleotides, the CDR3 is TGTGCCAGCAGTTTAACCCTGACAGGGGTTGGGGAGACCCAGTACTTC. Residues: CASSLTLTGVGETQYF.

The CDR3 reads CASSEVGGDTQYF. The CDR3 nucleotides read TGTGCCAGCAGTGAAGTGGGGGGGGATACGCAGTATTTT. The chain has TRBV6-1 and TRBJ2-3, with 7 bases matching TRBD2. This CDR3 contains 13 residues. Per germline, CDR1 MNHNS and CDR2 SASEGT. The J segment lost 6 bases and the V segment lost 1 base, leaving 1 base of the junction unmatched.

The chain couples TRBV6-2 or TRBV6-3 to TRBJ2-7, with TRBD2 matching 7 bases. Trimming took 6 bases from V and 7 from J; bases not matched to a gene: 24. This CDR3 contains 18 residues. Germline V lookup: CDR1 MNHEY, CDR2 SVGEGT. The CDR3 here is CASSPAPLFGRLMGEQYF. In DNA form, the CDR3 reads TGTGCCAGCAGCCCTGCTCCCCTCTTCGGGAGGTTGATGGGTGAGCAGTACTTC.

The CDR3 nucleotides are TGTGCCATCAGTGAGACAACTAGCGGAGGAAATGAGCAGTTCTTC. Protein: CAISETTSGGNEQFF. This sequence joins TRBV10-3 and TRBJ2-1; the match to TRBD2 covers 8 bases. Germline CDR1 and CDR2: ENHRY and SYGVKD. The V gene end was trimmed by 2 bases and the J gene end by 7 bases; junction bases not matched to a gene: 7. The CDR3 is 15 amino acids.

The chain has TRBV2 and TRBJ1-6; tentative D call: TRBD1 (5 bases). The length of the CDR3 is 19 residues. Looked up from germline, CDR1 is SNHLY and CDR2 is FYNNEI. Trimming took 9 bases from V and 7 from J, leaving 31 bases between them. Written as DNA, the CDR3 is TGTGCCAGTGACTCCGGAGACAGTGGGATACGGACGGTAAATTCACCCCTCCACTTT. Its protein product is CASDSGDSGIRTVNSPLHF.

This rearrangement joins TRBV10-3 to TRBJ1-2; 9 positions agree with TRBD1. The trim removed 3 bases at V and 4 bases at J, leaving 6 bases unmatched. The CDR3 sequence is 15 residues long. Germline V CDR1 and CDR2: ENHRY, SYGVKD. The CDR3 reads CAISDSGTGPYGYTF. CDR3 coding DNA: TGTGCCATCAGTGATTCCGGGACAGGGCCCTATGGCTACACCTTC.

The chain recombines TRBV5-8 with TRBJ2-5; 8 bases line up with TRBD2. This CDR3 region has 16 residues. V lost 4 bases, J lost 7 bases, and 15 bases stayed unmatched. In germline, CDR1 is SGHTS, CDR2 YDEGEE. The CDR3 here is CASSPEGSGGVATQYF. CDR3 nucleotide sequence: TGTGCCAGCAGCCCGGAGGGTTCGGGGGGGGTCGCGACCCAGTACTTC.

The chain has TRBV14 and TRBJ2-3; a weak D match, TRBD1 (6 bases). There are 14 residues in the CDR3. V was pared by 2 bases and J by 3 bases, with 9 bases between. Looked up from germline, CDR1 is SGHDN and CDR2 is FVKESK. CDR3 region: CASSQWGPTDTQYF. DNA for the CDR3: TGTGCCAGCAGCCAATGGGGGCCGACAGATACGCAGTATTTT.

The rearrangement joins TRBV27 to TRBJ1-5; D is possibly TRBD1 (6 bases). Trimming removed 5 bases from V and 9 bases from J, with 17 bases in between. Germline CDR1 is MNHEY and CDR2 is SMNVEV (reference sequence). CDR3 length: 14 residues. The CDR3 region is CASSVAGASGPQHF. CDR3 DNA sequence: TGTGCCAGCAGTGTCGCAGGGGCTTCAGGGCCCCAGCATTTT.

The CDR3: CASSPGQNNYGYTF. CDR3 DNA: TGTGCCAGCAGTCCCGGACAGAATAACTATGGCTACACCTTC. The chain links TRBV6-5 to TRBJ1-2; possibly TRBD1 for D (6 bases). Germline V gene lookup returns CDR1 MNHEY and CDR2 SVGAGI. The CDR3 runs to 14 residues. V dropped 5 bases and J dropped 1 base, with 11 bases sitting between them.

The chain carries TRBV10-3 and TRBJ2-1, with D maybe TRBD2 (7 bases). Germline assignment: CDR1 ENHRY and CDR2 SYGVKD. CDR3 length equals 16 residues. Trimming shortened V by 6 bases and J by 0 bases, and 15 bases separated the two germline ends. In DNA, the CDR3 is TGTGCCATCAGCCCAGGGGAGGGATTCTCCTACAATGAGCAGTTCTTC. This sequence encodes CAISPGEGFSYNEQFF.

The J gene is TRBJ2-3, the V gene TRBV15; 7 bases fit TRBD2. Germline lookup yields CDR1 LNHNV and CDR2 YYDKDF (reference sequence). There are 16 residues in the CDR3. Trimming at V came to 1 base and at J to 2 bases, leaving 6 bases not matched to a gene. The DNA of the CDR3 is TGTGCCACCAGCAGAGCCCTAGCGGAGTACACAGATACGCAGTATTTT. Residues: CATSRALAEYTDTQYF.

The chain links TRBV27 to TRBJ2-7; TRBD2 matches 9 bases. J gave up 5 bases and V 0 bases, and 2 bases lay outside the gene matches. CDR1 and CDR2 from the germline V gene are MNHEY and SMNVEV (reference sequence). The CDR3 totals 14 residues. The CDR3 coding sequence is TGTGCCAGCAGTTTATCTAGCGGGAGCGACGAGCAGTACTTC. Protein product: CASSLSSGSDEQYF.

Only one count was recorded for this clone. The chain employs TRBV2 and TRBJ1-1; D is unresolved. Trimming removed 7 bases at V and 4 bases at J, with 13 bases between. The CDR3 loop spans 13 amino acids. The germline V gene encodes CDR1 SNHLY and CDR2 FYNNEI. The chain's CDR3 is CASTLEGRTEAFF. The CDR3 DNA reads TGTGCCAGCACCCTGGAGGGCCGCACTGAAGCTTTCTTT.

This chain uses TRBV4-2 with TRBJ2-7; TRBD2 aligns across 12 bases. The CDR3 totals 15 residues. The germline gives CDR1 LGHNA, CDR2 YNFKEQ. V gave up 4 bases and J gave up 1 base; unmatched junction bases: 2. In DNA, the CDR3 is TGTGCCAGCAGCCGAGGACTAGCGGGGTCCTACGAGCAGTACTTC. This codes for CASSRGLAGSYEQYF.

This clone is a singleton in its sample. The chain couples TRBV19 to TRBJ1-4; TRBD1 is a possible D gene (6 bases). The CDR3 runs to 13 residues. Germline loops: CDR1 LNHDA, CDR2 SQIVND (reference sequence). V lost 3 bases, J lost 8 bases, and 10 bases lay in between. CDR3 region: CASSILDREKLFF. The CDR3 DNA reads as TGTGCCAGTAGTATCCTAGACAGGGAAAAACTGTTTTTT.

This clone showed up just once. CDR3 protein: CASSLTPGGTSYGYTF. The CDR3 coding sequence is TGTGCCAGTAGTTTGACACCCGGTGGGACATCGTATGGCTACACCTTC. V and J are TRBV19 and TRBJ1-2; D perhaps matches TRBD1 (6 bases). The ends were cut back, 5 bases at V and 5 bases at J, with 21 bases in the middle. Germline-derived CDR1 and CDR2 are LNHDA and SQIVND (reference sequence). CDR3 size: 16 residues.

The chain recombines TRBV7-8 with TRBJ1-5; 7 bases map to TRBD1. This CDR3 comprises 14 residues. Germline trimming cut 3 bases from V and 5 bases from J; bases unmatched to any gene: 4. Per the germline V gene, CDR1 is SGHVS and CDR2 is FQNEAQ. The CDR3, as DNA: TGTGCCAGCAGCTTCGGACAGGCCGATCAGCCCCAGCATTTT. Its protein is CASSFGQADQPQHF.

This chain joins TRBV2 and TRBJ2-2, with TRBD1 matching over 12 bases. Trimming took 5 bases from V and 5 from J; bases not matched to a gene: 6. Looked up from germline, CDR1 is SNHLY and CDR2 is FYNNEI. CDR3 length: 16 amino acids. In DNA, the CDR3 is TGTGCCAGCAGTCCCCGGGGACAGGGGGCAACCGGGGAGCTGTTTTTT. Protein sequence: CASSPRGQGATGELFF.

The chain uses TRBV10-3 and TRBJ2-3, with TRBD2 identical over 13 bases. The ends lost 6 bases at V and 6 bases at J; junction bases unmatched: 6. CDR3 length: 15 amino acids. From germline, CDR1 is ENHRY and CDR2 SYGVKD. The CDR3 loop is CAISRLAGGGDTQYF. The CDR3 DNA sequence: TGTGCCATCAGCCGACTAGCGGGAGGAGGTGATACGCAGTATTTT.

This sequence joins TRBV5-1 and TRBJ1-6, with a tentative D call TRBD1 (5 bases). CDR1 SGHRS and CDR2 YFSETQ come from the germline V gene. The CDR3 contains 13 residues. V lost 0 bases and J lost 12, with 10 bases in between. The DNA of the CDR3 is TGCGCCAGCAGCTTGGGCCAGGGCCAACCCCTCCACTTT. Translation gives CASSLGQGQPLHF.

The chain combines TRBV3-1 (or the pseudogene TRBV3-2) with TRBJ1-5; D gene unclear. CDR3 length: 14 residues. Trimming took off 1 base at V and 6 bases at J, with 10 bases between the two ends. Germline V gene sequence: CDR1 LGHDT, CDR2 YNNKEL (reference sequence). The CDR3 loop is CASSQGGSSQPQHF. The DNA for the CDR3 is TGTGCCAGCAGCCAAGGAGGGTCAAGTCAGCCCCAGCATTTT.

The DNA of the CDR3 is TGTGCCACCAGTGAACCTGGAGGCGGGCGCTATGGCTACACCTTC. This gives the protein CATSEPGGGRYGYTF. J is TRBJ1-2 and V is TRBV24-1; no clear D. The germline V gene has CDR1 KGHDR and CDR2 SFDVKD. This CDR3 spans 15 amino acids. The ends were cut back, 4 bases at V and 4 bases at J, with 15 bases in the middle.

The chain has TRBV2 and TRBJ2-5, with TRBD1 identical over 7 bases. V gave up 4 bases and J gave up 7 bases; unmatched junction bases: 9. Germline V gives CDR1 SNHLY, CDR2 FYNNEI. This CDR3 spans 14 amino acids. CDR3 protein: CASSGPGGMGTQYF. The CDR3 DNA is TGTGCCAGCAGTGGTCCAGGGGGAATGGGGACCCAGTACTTC.

This clone was recorded many times. The V and J genes are TRBV28 and TRBJ2-7; TRBD2 matches 8 bases. Trimming cost V 2 bases and J 4 bases; bases outside gene matches: 16. Germline CDR1 and CDR2: MDHEN and SYDVKM. The CDR3 sequence is 18 residues long. The CDR3 loop reads CASSLSMGLGSFAYEQYF. DNA for the CDR3: TGTGCCAGCAGTTTAAGTATGGGACTAGGCTCGTTCGCATACGAGCAGTACTTC. The variable domain in full, with the rest retrieved from reference TRBV28 and TRBJ2-7, is DVKVTQSSRYLVKRTGEKVFLECVQDMDHENMFWYRQDPGLGLRLIYFSYDVKMKEKGDIPEGYSVSREKKERFSLILESASTNQTSMYLCASSLSMGLGSFAYEQYFGPGTRLTVT.

The gene calls are TRBV7-2 and TRBJ1-5, with a possible D match to TRBD1 (6 bases). V was cut by 3 bases and J by 0 bases, with 12 bases left in between. The CDR3 spans 16 residues. Germline-derived CDR1 and CDR2 are SGHTA and FQGNSA. The CDR3 loop reads CASSFRTAHSNQPQHF. The CDR3 DNA is TGTGCCAGCAGCTTTCGGACAGCTCATAGCAATCAGCCCCAGCATTTT. The whole variable domain, filled in from reference TRBV7-2 and TRBJ1-5, reads GAGVSQSPSNKVTEKGKDVELRCDPISGHTALYWYRQSLGQGLEFLIYFQGNSAPDKSGLPSDRFSAERTGGSVSTLTIQRTQQEDSAVYLCASSFRTAHSNQPQHFGDGTRLSIL.

V is TRBV18 and J is TRBJ2-1; TRBD2 matches 13 bases. The J segment lost 5 bases and the V segment lost 4 bases, leaving 2 bases of the junction unmatched. This CDR3 region has 15 residues. CDR1 and CDR2 from the germline V gene are KGHSH and LQKENI. For the CDR3, the DNA is TGTGCCAGCTCACAAACTAGCGGGAGGGACAATGAGCAGTTCTTC. This codes for CASSQTSGRDNEQFF.

The CDR3 DNA is TGTGCCAGCAGAAAAGCGGGAGGGCTGTGGGTGACCCAGTACTTC. Its translation is CASRKAGGLWVTQYF. The chain joins TRBV27 to TRBJ2-5; 10 bases are shared with TRBD2. V dropped 6 bases and J dropped 7; count of bases not matched to a gene: 11. The CDR3 consists of 15 residues. Germline assignment: CDR1 MNHEY and CDR2 SMNVEV (reference sequence).